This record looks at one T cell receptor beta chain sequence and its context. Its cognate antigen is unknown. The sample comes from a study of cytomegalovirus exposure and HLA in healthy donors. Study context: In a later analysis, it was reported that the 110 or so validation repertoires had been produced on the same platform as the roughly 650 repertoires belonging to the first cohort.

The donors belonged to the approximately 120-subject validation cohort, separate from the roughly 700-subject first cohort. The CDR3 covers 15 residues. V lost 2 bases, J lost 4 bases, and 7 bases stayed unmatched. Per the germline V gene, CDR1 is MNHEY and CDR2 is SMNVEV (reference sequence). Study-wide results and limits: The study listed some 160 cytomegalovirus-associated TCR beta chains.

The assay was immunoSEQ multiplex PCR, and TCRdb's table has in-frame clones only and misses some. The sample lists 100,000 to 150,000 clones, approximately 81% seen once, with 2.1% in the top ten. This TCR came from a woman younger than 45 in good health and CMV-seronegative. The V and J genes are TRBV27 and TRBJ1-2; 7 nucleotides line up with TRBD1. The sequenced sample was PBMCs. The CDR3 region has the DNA TGTGCCAGCAGTTTACAAAAGGGACAGATCTATGGCTACACCTTC. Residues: CASSLQKGQIYGYTF.